A selection of T cell receptor beta chains follows, all from one sample in a study of T-cell reconstitution after alpha-beta-depleted transplantation in children. TCRdb analysed the PCR reads with MiXCR anew, one entry per CDR3 protein. The sample consists of 300,000 to 400,000 distinct CDR3 sequences, 15% to 20% of them appearing once. The sample consisted of PBMCs, mostly from graft donor cells, taken 360 days after TCRalphabeta/CD19-depleted stem cell transplant. All receptors derive from a male patient aged 2-15 years who had a stem cell transplant for acute lymphoblastic leukemia, so the T cells may come from the graft donor. The CDR3 runs from the conserved cysteine through the conserved F or W. A D gene is named only where the DNA matches it firmly. Clone size appears in some rows only: once, few, many, or a class for an expanded clone.

j_gene | d_gene | v_gene | abundance | CDR3aa | CDR3nt
TRBJ1-6 | NA | TRBV20-1 | few | CSASAEAAGSPLHF | TGCAGTGCTAGTGCAGAGGCAGCCGGTTCACCCCTCCACTTT
TRBJ2-5 | TRBD2 | TRBV7-8 | few | CASTHLAAGETQYF | TGTGCCAGCACCCATCTAGCGGCCGGCGAGACCCAGTACTTC
TRBJ2-3 | NA | TRBV9 | NA | CASSVEASPGDTQYF | TGTGCCAGCAGCGTAGAGGCCTCGCCAGGGGATACGCAGTATTTT
TRBJ2-2 | NA | TRBV12-3/TRBV12-4 | many | CASSLSGRNTGELFF | TGTGCCAGCAGTTTGTCCGGGAGGAACACCGGGGAGCTGTTTTTT
TRBJ2-7 | NA | TRBV5-1 | NA | CASSLADRCMEQYF | TGCGCCAGCAGCTTGGCCGACAGGTGTATGGAGCAGTACTTC
TRBJ1-6 | NA | TRBV6-1 | few | CASSQPRRGMGSPLHF | TGTGCCAGCAGCCAACCTCGGAGGGGTATGGGTTCACCCCTCCACTTT
TRBJ2-1 | TRBD2 | TRBV15 | NA | CATSRDILASGRALSLNEQFF | TGTGCCACCAGCAGAGATATCTTGGCTAGCGGGAGGGCTTTATCGTTGAATGAGCAGTTCTTC
TRBJ2-5 | TRBD1 | TRBV5-1 | NA | CASTKTGGGEIDATQYF | TGCGCCAGCACCAAAACAGGGGGAGGTGAGATCGATGCGACCCAGTACTTC
TRBJ2-1 | TRBD1 | TRBV11-2 | many | CASSFLRDRFNEQFF | TGTGCCAGCAGCTTCCTCCGGGACAGGTTCAATGAGCAGTTCTTC
TRBJ2-5 | NA | TRBV29-1 | few | CSVRFTRVAETQYF | TGCAGCGTTAGGTTCACGAGGGTTGCGGAGACCCAGTACTTC
TRBJ1-4 | NA | TRBV12-3/TRBV12-4 | few | CASSFGRGWEKLFF | TGTGCCAGCAGTTTCGGTAGGGGTTGGGAAAAACTGTTTTTT
TRBJ2-6 | NA | TRBV4-1 | NA | CASSLGRDFNSGANVLTF | TGCGCCAGCAGCCTTGGCCGGGACTTTAACTCTGGGGCCAACGTCCTGACTTTC